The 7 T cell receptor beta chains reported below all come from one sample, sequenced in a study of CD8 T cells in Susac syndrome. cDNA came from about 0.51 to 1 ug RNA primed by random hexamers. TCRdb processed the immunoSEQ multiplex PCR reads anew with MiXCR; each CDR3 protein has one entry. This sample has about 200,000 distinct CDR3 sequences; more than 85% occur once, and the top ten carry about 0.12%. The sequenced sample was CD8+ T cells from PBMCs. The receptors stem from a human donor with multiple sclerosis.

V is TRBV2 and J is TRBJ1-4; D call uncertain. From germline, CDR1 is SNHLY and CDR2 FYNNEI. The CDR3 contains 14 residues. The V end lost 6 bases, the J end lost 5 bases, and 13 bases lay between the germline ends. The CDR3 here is CASRVGGSNEKLFF. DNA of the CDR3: TGTGCCAGCAGGGTGGGAGGAAGCAATGAAAAACTGTTTTTT.

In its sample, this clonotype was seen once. The CDR3: CSARDGAAISYEQYF. As DNA, the CDR3 is TGCAGTGCTAGAGATGGAGCCGCCATTTCCTACGAGCAGTACTTC. The chain recombines TRBV20-1 with TRBJ2-7, with D unclear. V lost 0 bases, J lost 1 base, and 13 bases lay in between. Germline assignment: CDR1 DFQATT and CDR2 SNEGSKA (reference sequence). The CDR3 sequence is 15 residues long.

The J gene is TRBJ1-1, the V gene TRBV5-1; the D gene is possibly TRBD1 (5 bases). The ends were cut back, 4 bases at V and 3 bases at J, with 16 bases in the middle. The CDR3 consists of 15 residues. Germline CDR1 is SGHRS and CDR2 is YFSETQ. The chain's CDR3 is CASSGGDRGDTEAFF. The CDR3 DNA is TGCGCCAGCAGCGGGGGGGACCGCGGTGACACTGAAGCTTTCTTT.

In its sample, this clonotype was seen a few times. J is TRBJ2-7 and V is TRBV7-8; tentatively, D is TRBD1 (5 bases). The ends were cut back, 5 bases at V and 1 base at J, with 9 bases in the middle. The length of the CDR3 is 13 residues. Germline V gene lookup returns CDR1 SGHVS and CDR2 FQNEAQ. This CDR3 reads CASSPQVSYEQYF. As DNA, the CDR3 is TGTGCCAGCAGCCCACAGGTATCCTACGAGCAGTACTTC.

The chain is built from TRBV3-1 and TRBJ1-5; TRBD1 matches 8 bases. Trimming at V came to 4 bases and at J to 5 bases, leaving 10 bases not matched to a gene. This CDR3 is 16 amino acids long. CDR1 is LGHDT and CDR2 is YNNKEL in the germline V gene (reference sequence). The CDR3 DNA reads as TGTGCCAGCAGCCCCTCGGACAGGGCCGGCGATCAGCCCCAGCATTTT. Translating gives CASSPSDRAGDQPQHF.

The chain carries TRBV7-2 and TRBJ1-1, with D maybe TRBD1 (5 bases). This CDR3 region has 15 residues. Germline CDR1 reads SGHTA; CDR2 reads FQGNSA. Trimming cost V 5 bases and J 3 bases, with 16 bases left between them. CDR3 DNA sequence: TGTGCCAGCAGCCCTGGGCGTTGGGGCTACACTGAAGCTTTCTTT. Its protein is CASSPGRWGYTEAFF.

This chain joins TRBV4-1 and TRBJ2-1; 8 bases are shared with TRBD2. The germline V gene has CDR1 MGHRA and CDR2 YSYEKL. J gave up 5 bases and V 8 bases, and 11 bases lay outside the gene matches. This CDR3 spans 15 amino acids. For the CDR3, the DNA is TGCGCCAGCCGGGCATCCGGGAGGGCCCACAATGAGCAGTTCTTC. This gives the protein CASRASGRAHNEQFF.